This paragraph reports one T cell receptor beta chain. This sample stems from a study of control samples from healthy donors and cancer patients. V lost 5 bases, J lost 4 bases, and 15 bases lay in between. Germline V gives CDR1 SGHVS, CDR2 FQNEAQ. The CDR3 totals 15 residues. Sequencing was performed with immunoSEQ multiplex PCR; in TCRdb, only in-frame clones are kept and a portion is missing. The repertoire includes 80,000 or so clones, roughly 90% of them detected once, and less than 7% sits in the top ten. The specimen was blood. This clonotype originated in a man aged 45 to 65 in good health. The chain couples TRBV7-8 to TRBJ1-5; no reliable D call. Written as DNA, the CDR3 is TGTGCCAGCAGCCCTTGGACGGGAAGAAATCAGCCCCAGCATTTT. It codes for CASSPWTGRNQPQHF.